These 9 T cell receptor beta chains came from one sample sequenced in a study of regulatory T cells in long-lasting Graves disease. Arm-PCR of CDR3 regions and iRepertoire HTBI primers were the basis on which TCR beta libraries were built. MiXCR was run by TCRdb on the multiplex PCR reads, yielding one entry per CDR3 protein. The sample lists just over 600,000 distinct CDR3 sequences, roughly 15% occurring once. This sample's time point: newly diagnosed GD, antithyroid drugs for less than 3 months. PBMCs provided the RNA from which the TCR library was made. The sample was also reused in another study, on T cells in Graves' hyperthyroidism and ophthalmopathy.

Sequenced material: peripheral blood mononuclear cells (PBMCs), taken at new diagnosis, from a patient treated with antithyroid drugs. The origin of the receptors is a woman aged 30 to 39 with Graves disease.

J is TRBJ2-1 and V is TRBV20-1, with TRBD1 matching over 8 bases. CDR1 and CDR2 from the germline V gene are DFQATT and SNEGSKA (reference sequence). J gave up 1 base and V 6 bases, and 5 bases lay outside the gene matches. This CDR3 region has 14 residues. The CDR3 coding sequence is TGCAGTGCCACCCGACAGGGGTCCTACAATGAGCAGTTCTTC. This codes for CSATRQGSYNEQFF.

Only a few counts were recorded for this clonotype. This chain links TRBV24-1 with TRBJ2-1, with 14 positions matching TRBD2. V lost 9 bases and J lost 10; bases outside the gene matches: 13. Germline-derived CDR1 and CDR2 are KGHDR and SFDVKD. The CDR3 consists of 16 residues. CDR3 nucleotide sequence: TGTGCCACCGGGTTGGGACTAGCGGGAGAGTCTGGGGAGCAGTTCTTC. Translating it yields CATGLGLAGESGEQFF.

In this sample, this clonotype turned up many times. The gene calls are TRBV6-1 and TRBJ2-1; 7 nucleotides align to TRBD2. This CDR3 has 17 amino acids. Germline CDR1 MNHNS, CDR2 SASEGT. With V trimmed by 6 bases and J by 5 bases, 16 bases remained unmatched. CDR3 residues: CASSVGLGNSGHNEQFF. CDR3 nucleotide sequence: TGTGCCAGCAGCGTCGGACTAGGAAATAGTGGGCACAATGAGCAGTTCTTC.

Comment on this clonotype: A much larger clone is a single base away; this may be a read error. The conserved final phenylalanine or tryptophan is absent from the CDR3, which likely points to a read error. The genes are TRBV2 and TRBJ2-1, with 7 bases lining up with TRBD2. The germline gives CDR1 SNHLY, CDR2 FYNNEI. Trimming cost V 0 bases and J 2 bases; bases outside gene matches: 1. The CDR3 is made up of 15 amino acids. CDR3: CASSEAGGTYNEQFL. DNA of the CDR3: TGTGCCAGCAGTGAAGCGGGAGGGACCTACAATGAGCAGTTCCTC.

Comment on this clonotype: A read error may explain this, as a much larger clone is one base away. The rearrangement uses TRBV7-3 and TRBJ2-5; possibly TRBD1 for D (5 bases). In germline, CDR1 is SGHTA, CDR2 FQGTGA. The CDR3 runs 13 residues. CDR3 loop: CDSSVGVAETQYF. The DNA of the CDR3 is TGTGACAGCAGCGTAGGGGTCGCCGAGACCCAGTACTTC.

This clonotype was seen at least ten times. V and J are TRBV5-1 and TRBJ2-1; D may be TRBD2 (6 bases). The CDR3 is made up of 15 amino acids. The V and J ends lost 7 bases and 8 bases respectively, with 22 bases between them. Germline assignment: CDR1 SGHRS and CDR2 YFSETQ. The CDR3 is CASSLAVRELDEQFF. CDR3 in DNA: TGCGCCAGCTCCCTTGCCGTTCGGGAGCTCGATGAGCAGTTCTTC.

The table lists this clonotype with a few counts. The chain has TRBV20-1 and TRBJ1-5; 8 bases align to TRBD1. Per germline, CDR1 DFQATT and CDR2 SNEGSKA (reference sequence). CDR3 length: 14 amino acids. With V trimmed by 5 bases and J by 6 bases, 9 bases remained unmatched. The CDR3 loop reads CSAEADREAQPQHF. CDR3 nucleotides: TGCAGTGCTGAAGCGGACAGGGAAGCTCAGCCCCAGCATTTT.

The V gene is TRBV5-5, the J gene TRBJ2-3, with 14 bases identical to TRBD2. CDR1 SGHKS and CDR2 YYEKEE come from the germline V gene (reference sequence). The length of the CDR3 is 21 residues. V trimming: 3 bases; J trimming: 4 bases; junction bases outside the gene matches: 19. The DNA for the CDR3 is TGTGCCAGCAGCTGGACCTGGTTTAGGACTAGCGGGGGGCCGGAGGCAGATACGCAGTATTTT. This sequence encodes CASSWTWFRTSGGPEADTQYF.

This clonotype was counted many times. The V call is TRBV27, the J call TRBJ1-1; D uncertain. V lost 4 bases to trimming and J lost 3 bases, with 9 bases between them. Germline CDR1 reads MNHEY; CDR2 reads SMNVEV (reference sequence). The CDR3 covers 13 residues. In DNA, the CDR3 is TGTGCCAGCAGTTCTGTTACTTACACTGAAGCTTTCTTT. It encodes CASSSVTYTEAFF.